These 8 T cell receptor beta chains share one sample of origin, sequenced in a study of cytotoxic CD8 clonotypes in ibrutinib-treated CLL. Some clones are missing from TCRdb's copy, which holds only in-frame ones; the method was immunoSEQ multiplex PCR. The profile covers hundreds of thousands of clones, with under 80% appearing a single time and 15% taken by the ten largest. The specimen comprised PBMCs, sampled after 24 months of ibrutinib treatment. The origin of the receptors is a human donor with chronic lymphocytic leukemia.

This sequence joins TRBV6-6 and TRBJ1-1; D gene ambiguous. The germline V gene has CDR1 MNHNY and CDR2 SVGAGI (reference sequence). The ends were cut back, 0 bases at V and 4 bases at J, with 6 bases in the middle. This CDR3 spans 13 amino acids. CDR3 nucleotides: TGTGCCAGCAGTTACTCCGTGGTCACTGAAGCTTTCTTT. Amino acids: CASSYSVVTEAFF.

This clone was recorded a few times. The chain recombines TRBV27 with TRBJ2-5, with D unresolved. This CDR3 contains 13 residues. The germline V and J ends were trimmed by 4 bases and 0 bases, with 6 bases remaining between them. Germline V gene lookup returns CDR1 MNHEY and CDR2 SMNVEV (reference sequence). CDR3 region: CASSSEYQETQYF. CDR3 DNA: TGTGCCAGCAGTTCTGAGTACCAAGAGACCCAGTACTTC.

The chain is built from TRBV5-1 and TRBJ2-7, with a weak D call TRBD2 (6 bases). V lost 4 bases, J lost 3 bases, and 20 bases lay in between. In germline, CDR1 is SGHRS, CDR2 YFSETQ. This CDR3 is 16 amino acids long. CDR3 nucleotide sequence: TGCGCCAGCAGCCGCGAATGGAGGGCGGTGCACTACGAGCAGTACTTC. Its protein product is CASSREWRAVHYEQYF.

This clone was recorded once. The CDR3 is CASSEWGTSQNEQFF. In DNA, the CDR3 is TGTGCCAGCAGTGAATGGGGGACTAGTCAGAATGAGCAGTTCTTC. The rearrangement uses TRBV25-1 and TRBJ2-1; 8 positions agree with TRBD2. Trimming at V came to 1 base and at J to 7 bases, leaving 6 bases not matched to a gene. This CDR3 spans 15 amino acids. Germline lookup yields CDR1 MGHDK and CDR2 SYGVNS.

The rearrangement links TRBV10-3 to TRBJ1-1; D is ambiguous. The CDR3 length is 11 residues. V dropped 2 bases and J dropped 7 bases, with 5 bases sitting between them. Germline values: CDR1 ENHRY, CDR2 SYGVKD. Written as DNA, the CDR3 is TGTGCCATCAGTGAGATGTTTGAAGCTTTCTTT. Translation: CAISEMFEAFF.

V is TRBV15 and J is TRBJ2-1; D possibly matches TRBD1 or TRBD2 (5 bases each). The V and J ends lost 1 base and 3 bases respectively, with 13 bases between them. Germline CDR1 is LNHNV and CDR2 is YYDKDF (reference sequence). The CDR3 sequence is 16 residues long. The CDR3 coding sequence is TGTGCCACCAGCAGAGTCAGGGTGGGGGTCTACAATGAGCAGTTCTTC. Translation gives CATSRVRVGVYNEQFF.

In DNA, the CDR3 is TGTGCCAGCAGTCCTAGCCGGGGGGCAGATACGCAGTATTTT. Translation gives CASSPSRGADTQYF. V usage is TRBV11-3 and J usage is TRBJ2-3; TRBD2 matches at 7 bases. The CDR3 extends over 14 amino acids. Germline-derived CDR1 and CDR2 are SGHNT and YENEEA. J gave up 4 bases and V 6 bases, and 7 bases lay outside the gene matches.

On this clone itself: One end of the junction is discordant with germline, which a read error may explain. The V call is TRBV4-3, the J call TRBJ2-3; 15 nucleotides line up with TRBD2. CDR3 length: 20 amino acids. The germline V gene encodes CDR1 LGHNA and CDR2 YSLEER. DNA of the CDR3: TGCGCCAGCAGTCAAGGATATGGGACTAGCGGGGGGATACGCACAGATACGCAGTATTTT. Its translation: CASSQGYGTSGGIRTDTQYF.